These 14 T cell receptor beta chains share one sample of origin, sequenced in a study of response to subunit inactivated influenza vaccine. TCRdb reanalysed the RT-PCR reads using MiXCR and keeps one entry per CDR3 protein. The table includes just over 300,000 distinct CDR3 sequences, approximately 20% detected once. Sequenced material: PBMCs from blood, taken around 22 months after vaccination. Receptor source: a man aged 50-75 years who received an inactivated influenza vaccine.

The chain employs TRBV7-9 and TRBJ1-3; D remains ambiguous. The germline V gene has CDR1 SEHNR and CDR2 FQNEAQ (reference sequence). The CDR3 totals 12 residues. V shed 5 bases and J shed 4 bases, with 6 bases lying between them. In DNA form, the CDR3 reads TGTGCCAGCAGCGCCAGAGGAAACACCATATATTTT. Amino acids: CASSARGNTIYF.

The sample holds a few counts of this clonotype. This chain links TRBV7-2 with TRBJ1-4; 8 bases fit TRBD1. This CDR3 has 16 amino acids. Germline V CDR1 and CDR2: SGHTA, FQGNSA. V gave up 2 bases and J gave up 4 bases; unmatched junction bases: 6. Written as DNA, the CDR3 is TGTGCCAGCAGCTTATCGCCGACAGGGGTTAATGAAAAACTGTTTTTT. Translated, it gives CASSLSPTGVNEKLFF.

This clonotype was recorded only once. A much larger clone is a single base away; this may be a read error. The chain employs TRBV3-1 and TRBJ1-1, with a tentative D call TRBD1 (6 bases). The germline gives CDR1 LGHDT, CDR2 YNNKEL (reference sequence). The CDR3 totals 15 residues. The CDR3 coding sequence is TGTGCCAGCAGCCAAGGGGGGGCTACGTTCGCTGAATCTTTCTTT. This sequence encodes CASSQGGATFAESFF.

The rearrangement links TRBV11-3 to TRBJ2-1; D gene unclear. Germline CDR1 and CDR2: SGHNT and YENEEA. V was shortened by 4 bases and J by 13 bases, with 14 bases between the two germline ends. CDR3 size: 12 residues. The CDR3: CASSSALGRQFF. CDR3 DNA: TGTGCCAGCAGCTCCGCGTTAGGAAGACAGTTCTTC.

For the CDR3, the DNA is TGCAGTGCCAAGGATTCCTACGAGCAGTACTTC. Translated: CSAKDSYEQYF. The V and J genes are TRBV20-1 and TRBJ2-7, with D hard to call. Germline assignment: CDR1 DFQATT and CDR2 SNEGSKA (reference sequence). The CDR3 spans 11 residues. V was cut by 6 bases and J by 1 base, with 7 bases left in between.

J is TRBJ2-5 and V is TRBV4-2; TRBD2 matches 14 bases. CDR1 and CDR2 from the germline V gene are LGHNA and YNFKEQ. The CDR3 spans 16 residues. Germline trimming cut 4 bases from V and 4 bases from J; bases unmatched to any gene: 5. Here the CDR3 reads CASSPGTSGSLETQYF. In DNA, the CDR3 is TGTGCCAGCAGCCCCGGGACTAGCGGGAGTTTAGAGACCCAGTACTTC.

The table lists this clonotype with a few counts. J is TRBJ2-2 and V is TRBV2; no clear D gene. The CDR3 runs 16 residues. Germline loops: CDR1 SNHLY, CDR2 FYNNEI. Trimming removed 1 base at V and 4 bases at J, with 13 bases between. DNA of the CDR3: TGTGCCAGCAGTGAAGGGGGTAGACTGTTCACCGGGGAGCTGTTTTTT. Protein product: CASSEGGRLFTGELFF.

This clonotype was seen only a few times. CDR3 amino acids: CAISDGTGRAPLHF. The CDR3 DNA is TGTGCCATCAGCGACGGGACAGGGCGGGCACCCCTCCACTTT. The J gene is TRBJ1-6, the V gene TRBV10-3; 9 nucleotides match TRBD1. The germline gives CDR1 ENHRY, CDR2 SYGVKD. This CDR3 spans 14 amino acids. The ends lost 6 bases at V and 11 bases at J; junction bases unmatched: 8.

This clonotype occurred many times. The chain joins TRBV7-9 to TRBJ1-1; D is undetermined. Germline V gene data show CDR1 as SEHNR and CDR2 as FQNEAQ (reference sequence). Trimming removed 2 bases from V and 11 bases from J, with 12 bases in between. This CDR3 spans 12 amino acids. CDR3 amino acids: CASSLNVGWAFF. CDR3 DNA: TGTGCCAGCAGCTTAAATGTGGGTTGGGCTTTCTTT.

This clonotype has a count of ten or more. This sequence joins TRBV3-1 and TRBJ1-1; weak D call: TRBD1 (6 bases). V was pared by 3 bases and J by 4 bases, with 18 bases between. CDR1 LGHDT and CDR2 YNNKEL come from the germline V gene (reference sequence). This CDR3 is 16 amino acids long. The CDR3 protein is CASSQEPQGRGTEAFF. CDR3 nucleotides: TGTGCCAGCAGCCAGGAACCACAGGGAAGAGGCACTGAAGCTTTCTTT.

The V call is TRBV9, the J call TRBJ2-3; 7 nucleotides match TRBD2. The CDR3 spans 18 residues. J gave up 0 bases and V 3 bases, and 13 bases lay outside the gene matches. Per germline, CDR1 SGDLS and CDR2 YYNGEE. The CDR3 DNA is TGTGCCAGCAGCGCCCGACCGGGGCATAGCGGGAGCACAGATACGCAGTATTTT. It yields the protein CASSARPGHSGSTDTQYF.

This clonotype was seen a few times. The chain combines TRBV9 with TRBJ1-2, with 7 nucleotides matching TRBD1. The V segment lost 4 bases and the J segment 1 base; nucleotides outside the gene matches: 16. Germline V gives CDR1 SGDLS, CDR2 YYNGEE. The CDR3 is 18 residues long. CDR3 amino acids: CASSSPRPPTGFNYGYTF. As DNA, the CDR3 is TGTGCCAGCAGCTCGCCACGACCCCCGACAGGGTTTAACTATGGCTACACCTTC.

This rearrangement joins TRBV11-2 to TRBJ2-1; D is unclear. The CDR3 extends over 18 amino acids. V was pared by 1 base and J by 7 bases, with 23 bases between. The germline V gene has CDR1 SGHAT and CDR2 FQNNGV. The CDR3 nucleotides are TGTGCCAGCAGCTTAGTGTTTCAGAATGGGCGGCTTGGGAATGAGCAGTTCTTC. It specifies CASSLVFQNGRLGNEQFF.

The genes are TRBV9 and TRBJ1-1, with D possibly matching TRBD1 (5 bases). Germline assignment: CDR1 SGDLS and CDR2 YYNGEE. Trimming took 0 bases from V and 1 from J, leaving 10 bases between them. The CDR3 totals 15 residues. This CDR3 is CASSVGGQGNTEAFF. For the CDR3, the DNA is TGTGCCAGCAGCGTAGGGGGTCAGGGGAACACTGAAGCTTTCTTT.